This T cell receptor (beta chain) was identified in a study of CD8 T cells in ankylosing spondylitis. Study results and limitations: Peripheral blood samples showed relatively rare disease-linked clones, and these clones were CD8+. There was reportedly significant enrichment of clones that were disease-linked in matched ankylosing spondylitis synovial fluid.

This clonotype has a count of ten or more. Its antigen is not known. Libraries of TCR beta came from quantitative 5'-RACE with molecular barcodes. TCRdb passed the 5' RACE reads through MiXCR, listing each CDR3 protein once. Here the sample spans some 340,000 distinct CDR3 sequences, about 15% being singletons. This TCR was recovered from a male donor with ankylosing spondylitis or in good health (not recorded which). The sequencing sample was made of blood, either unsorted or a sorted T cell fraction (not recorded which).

Here the CDR3 DNA reads TGCAGTGCCGAGAAGGACAGGGGTTACACTGAAGCTTTCTTT. This sequence encodes CSAEKDRGYTEAFF. The chain employs TRBV20-1 and TRBJ1-1; TRBD1 matches 9 bases. With V trimmed by 6 bases and J by 3 bases, 8 bases remained unmatched. Germline CDR1 is DFQATT and CDR2 is SNEGSKA (reference sequence). The CDR3 length is 14 residues.